This record covers a single TCR beta chain. The sample originates from a study of T cell responses to AZD1222 COVID-19 vaccine. The repertoire was sequenced with immunoSEQ multiplex PCR; TCRdb's copy has only in-frame clones and lacks some. Of 170,000 or so clones detected, about nine tenths appear once; the ten largest clones hold approximately 3%. This CDR3 comprises 16 residues. V was clipped by 6 bases and J by 4 bases; unmatched bases: 12. The germline V gene encodes CDR1 MGHDK and CDR2 SYGVNS. The TCR comes from an adult in good health. Sample: peripheral blood, taken on day 0 of AZD1222 vaccination. The chain links TRBV25-1 to TRBJ2-5, with 9 bases identical to TRBD1. CDR3 DNA: TGTGCCAGCAGGCCCTCGACAGGGGGGTTTGGAGAGACCCAGTACTTC. Its translation: CASRPSTGGFGETQYF. Variable domain in full (rest from reference TRBV25-1 and TRBJ2-5): EADIYQTPRYLVIGTGKKITLECSQTMGHDKMYWYQQDPGMELHLIHYSYGVNSTEKGDLSSESTVSRIRTEHFPLTLESARPSHTSQYLCASRPSTGGFGETQYFGPGTRLLVL.